This T cell receptor beta chain was identified in a study of T-cell reconstitution after alpha-beta-depleted transplantation in children. Study-wide points: The origin of alpha-beta T cells about two months after transplant was reportedly several hundred expanded graft clones. T-cell counts and diversity were attributed mostly to newly produced T cells one year after transplant.

Unique molecular identifiers were incorporated into the prepared TCRbeta library. One entry per CDR3 protein, called by TCRdb with MiXCR from the PCR reads. The table records 250,000 to 300,000 distinct CDR3 sequences, roughly 11% of them present only once. This clonotype was counted between two and nine times. Its target is unknown. The CDR3 sequence is 14 residues long. V gave up 5 bases and J gave up 0 bases, with 11 bases separating them. Germline lookup yields CDR1 DFQATT and CDR2 SNEGSKA (reference sequence). This clonotype was obtained from a male patient aged 2 to 9 who had a stem cell transplant for chronic granulomatous disease, so the T cells may come from the graft donor. Sequences were derived from peripheral blood, sampled 180 days after TCRalphabeta/CD19-depleted stem cell transplant. V is TRBV20-1 and J is TRBJ2-4; tentative D call: TRBD1 (6 bases). The CDR3 region is CSARTDLAKNIQYF. The CDR3 DNA follows: TGCAGTGCTCGGACAGACCTAGCCAAAAACATTCAGTACTTC.